Here is one T cell receptor (beta chain) with its context. The source of the sample is a study of OX40 agonist ivuxolimab in advanced cancers. TCRdb's table, derived via immunoSEQ multiplex PCR, lists solely in-frame clones and lacks some. In the table there are 25,000 to 35,000 clones, 87% of which are singletons. This TCR was recovered from an adult with an advanced solid tumor such as melanoma, head and neck, liver or kidney cancer. This sample comprised CD4+ or CD8+ T cells sorted from blood, obtained in a trial of the OX40 agonist ivuxolimab.

For the CDR3, the DNA is TGTGCCAGCAGCTTCCGGGCACAGGGGCTATTATCCACCGGGGAGCTGTTTTTT. Its protein product is CASSFRAQGLLSTGELFF. The chain recombines TRBV7-6 with TRBJ2-2; 7 bases map to TRBD1. The CDR3 contains 18 residues. Germline values: CDR1 SGHVS, CDR2 FNYEAQ. The trim removed 3 bases at V and 4 bases at J, leaving 14 bases unmatched.